This T cell receptor (beta chain) was captured by sequencing in a study of T cell responses to AZD1222 COVID-19 vaccine. Sequencing was performed with immunoSEQ multiplex PCR; in TCRdb, only in-frame clones are kept and a portion is missing. The sample consists of approximately 150,000 clones, 86% of them appearing once. The CDR3 runs to 13 residues. The ends were cut back, 5 bases at V and 7 bases at J, with 11 bases in the middle. Germline V gene sequence: CDR1 SGHAT, CDR2 FQNNGV. The sample was peripheral blood, taken 28 days after the second AZD1222 dose. The receptor comes from an adult who received the AZD1222 COVID-19 vaccine. V gene TRBV11-2 combines with J gene TRBJ1-4; a possible D gene is TRBD1 (6 bases). This CDR3 reads CASSPLGGEKLFF. In DNA, the CDR3 is TGTGCCAGCAGCCCTCTAGGGGGTGAAAAACTGTTTTTT.